This is a list of T cell receptor beta chains from one sample in a study of T cells in Graves' hyperthyroidism and ophthalmopathy. TCRdb reanalysed the multiplex PCR reads using MiXCR and keeps one entry per CDR3 protein. The table records 500,000 to 800,000 distinct CDR3 sequences, roughly 14% of them present only once. The sequencing input was blood. These TCRs come from a woman between 45 and 65 years old with Graves' ophthalmopathy. Each CDR3 is given with its conserved first and last residue. Each record gives: clone size, CDR3 length, D gene, J gene, V gene, CDR3 DNA, CDR3 protein. The D gene is left open where the match is weak. A clone size is listed for some rows: how often the clone was seen (once, few, many), or a class if it is expanded.

many | 14 | NA | TRBJ1-1 | TRBV7-9 | TGTGCCAGCAGCTTCGAGAGGGGTGGAACTGAAGCTTTCTTT | CASSFERGGTEAFF
many | 14 | NA | TRBJ1-2 | TRBV28 | TGTGCCAGCAGTTTACCCCCCGGGACCTATGGCTACACCTTC | CASSLPPGTYGYTF
NA | 14 | NA | TRBJ2-5 | TRBV12-3/TRBV12-4 | TGTGCCAGCAGTTTAGTTCGTCCGCAAGAGACCCAGTACTTC | CASSLVRPQETQYF
NA | 11 | NA | TRBJ1-1 | TRBV11-2 | TGTGCCAGCAGCCCCTTGGATGGAGCTTTCTTT | CASSPLDGAFF
NA | 14 | NA | TRBJ2-1 | TRBV15 | TGTGCCACCAGCAGCTCTGGACGGGACAATGAGCAGTTCTTC | CATSSSGRDNEQFF
many | 15 | NA | TRBJ1-1 | TRBV13 | TGTGCCAGCAGCTTAGGAGAAGGTAAGAACACTGAAGCTTTCTTT | CASSLGEGKNTEAFF
many | 15 | NA | TRBJ1-1 | TRBV7-2 | TGTGCCAGCAGCTTAAATAAGGGGGTGAACACTGAAGCTTTCTTT | CASSLNKGVNTEAFF
many | 14 | NA | TRBJ2-7 | TRBV28 | TGTGCCAGCAGGCGGGGGACAGGCACCTACGAGCAGTACTTC | CASRRGTGTYEQYF
many | 15 | NA | TRBJ2-7 | TRBV11-2 | TGTGCCAGCAGCTTAGGACTATCAGGGTCCTACGAGCAGTACTTC | CASSLGLSGSYEQYF
many | 15 | NA | TRBJ1-2 | TRBV11-2 | TGTGCCAGCAGCTTAGGAGCAGGAGAGGACTATGGCTACACCTTC | CASSLGAGEDYGYTF
many | 15 | TRBD2 | TRBJ2-7 | TRBV7-2 | TGTGCCAGCAGCGTTTCCGGGACTAGCCGCGGGGAGCAGTACTTC | CASSVSGTSRGEQYF
many | 17 | TRBD2 | TRBJ2-1 | TRBV7-9 | TGTGCCAGCAGCTTAACAAATAGCGGGAGCTCCTACAATGAGCAGTTCTTC | CASSLTNSGSSYNEQFF
many | 15 | NA | TRBJ1-4 | TRBV7-2 | TGTGCCAGCAGCTTAGGCGCCGCAACTAATGAAAAACTGTTTTTT | CASSLGAATNEKLFF
NA | 15 | NA | TRBJ2-2 | TRBV27 | TGTGCCAGCAGTTTATGGGGGTCGAACACCGGGGAGCTGTTTTTT | CASSLWGSNTGELFF
many | 16 | TRBD1 | TRBJ2-7 | TRBV7-6 | TGTGCCAGCAGCGCCCGGGACAGCCAAAACTCCTACGAGCAGTACTTC | CASSARDSQNSYEQYF
many | 16 | TRBD2 | TRBJ2-7 | TRBV27 | TGTGCCAGCAGTTTATCGGCTAGCGGGGCCTCCTACGAGCAGTACTTC | CASSLSASGASYEQYF
many | 17 | NA | TRBJ2-2 | TRBV7-8 | TGTGCCAGCAGCCAAAGAGGCCGGGGCAGGGTTGCCGGGGAGCTGTTTTTT | CASSQRGRGRVAGELFF
many | 16 | NA | TRBJ1-3 | TRBV28 | TGTGCCAGCAGTATAACTCCCCTGGGGGTTGGAAACACCATATATTTT | CASSITPLGVGNTIYF
many | 14 | TRBD2 | TRBJ2-5 | TRBV2 | TGTGCCAGCAGAGAGACTAGCGGGGAAGAGACCCAGTACTTC | CASRETSGEETQYF
many | 17 | TRBD2 | TRBJ2-3 | TRBV18 | TGTGCCAGCTCACCACTAGGACTAGCGGGAGTAGCAGATACGCAGTATTTT | CASSPLGLAGVADTQYF
many | 14 | TRBD2 | TRBJ2-7 | TRBV27 | TGTGCCAGCAGTTTGGGCGGGAGATGGGACGAGCAGTACTTC | CASSLGGRWDEQYF
NA | 15 | TRBD1 | TRBJ1-1 | TRBV4-2 | TGTGCCAGCAGCCCGGGCCCAGGGGGCATCACTGAAGCTTTCTTT | CASSPGPGGITEAFF
NA | 15 | NA | TRBJ1-5 | TRBV6-1 | TGTGCCAGCAGCCCTGACATGACTAGCAATCAGCCCCAGCATTTT | CASSPDMTSNQPQHF
many | 16 | TRBD2 | TRBJ2-1 | TRBV3-1 | TGTGCCAGCAGTACAGCGGGAGGGCCGGGTGGAAATGAGCAGTTCTTC | CASSTAGGPGGNEQFF
NA | 12 | NA | TRBJ2-7 | TRBV11-2 | TGTGCCAACAGCTTCGATTCCTACGAGCAGTACTTC | CANSFDSYEQYF
NA | 14 | NA | TRBJ1-6 | TRBV9 | TGTGCCAGCAGCGTAGGACAGTATAATTCACCCCTCCACTTT | CASSVGQYNSPLHF
many | 14 | TRBD2 | TRBJ2-7 | TRBV20-1 | TGCAGTGCTAGGCGGCTAGCGGATACCTACGAGCAGTACTTC | CSARRLADTYEQYF
many | 14 | NA | TRBJ1-1 | TRBV14 | TGTGCCAGCAGCCAATTTACGGGGGTAACTGAAGCTTTCTTT | CASSQFTGVTEAFF
NA | 13 | NA | TRBJ2-7 | TRBV20-1 | TGCAGTGCTAGTCACAGCGACCGCTACGAGCAGTACTTC | CSASHSDRYEQYF
many | 14 | NA | TRBJ2-7 | TRBV2 | TGTGCCAGCAGTGAAGCGCAGGGGTACTACGAGCAGTACTTC | CASSEAQGYYEQYF
many | 15 | NA | TRBJ1-1 | TRBV5-6 | TGTGCCAGCAGCTTGCTGGACACCTCAAACACTGAAGCTTTCTTT | CASSLLDTSNTEAFF
many | 11 | NA | TRBJ1-2 | TRBV20-1 | TGCAGTGCTAGAGGCAGCGGGGGCTACACCTTC | CSARGSGGYTF
many | 13 | NA | TRBJ2-7 | TRBV12-3/TRBV12-4 | TGTGCCAGCAGCCCCGGGGACAAGTTCGAGCAGTACTTC | CASSPGDKFEQYF
few | 14 | TRBD2 | TRBJ2-2 | TRBV29-1 | TGCAGCTTACGACTAGCGGGTAACACCGGGGAGCTGTTTTTT | CSLRLAGNTGELFF
NA | 14 | TRBD1 | TRBJ2-5 | TRBV4-2 | TGTGCCAGCAGCCAGGACAGGTTAAAAGAGACCCAGTACTTC | CASSQDRLKETQYF
many | 11 | TRBD1 | TRBJ1-1 | TRBV5-1 | TGCGCCAGCAGCTCGACAGGGGTAGCTTTCTTT | CASSSTGVAFF
NA | 17 | TRBD1 | TRBJ1-4 | TRBV27 | TGTGCCAGCAGTTTAAAGGCACCCGGGACAGGGTACGAAAAACTGTTTTTT | CASSLKAPGTGYEKLFF
NA | 19 | TRBD1 | TRBJ2-1 | TRBV12-3/TRBV12-4 | TGTGCCAGCACTACGTCCCGGGACAGGGACCAAAGCTCCTACAATGAGCAGTTCTTC | CASTTSRDRDQSSYNEQFF
few | 13 | NA | TRBJ2-3 | TRBV20-1 | TGCAGTGCTAGGAACGTTCTACCAGATACGCAGTATTTT | CSARNVLPDTQYF
NA | 15 | NA | TRBJ1-4 | TRBV27 | TGTGCCAGCAGTTTGGCGGGACGAATTAATGAAAAACTGTTTTTT | CASSLAGRINEKLFF
many | 16 | TRBD1 | TRBJ1-2 | TRBV6-2/TRBV6-3 | TGTGCCAGCAGTTATGGACAGGGGCTTCTAACGGGCGGCTACACCTTC | CASSYGQGLLTGGYTF
few | 14 | TRBD1 | TRBJ2-7 | TRBV9 | TGTGCCAGCAGCGACGGGACAGGGGGCCTTGAGCAGTACTTC | CASSDGTGGLEQYF
many | 13 | NA | TRBJ2-2 | TRBV29-1 | TGCAGCGTTACGCAGGGGGGCACCGGGGAGCTGTTTTTT | CSVTQGGTGELFF
many | 15 | NA | TRBJ2-3 | TRBV28 | TGTGCCAGCAGTTCCCGGGTCGAAAGCACAGATACGCAGTATTTT | CASSSRVESTDTQYF
few | 13 | NA | TRBJ2-5 | TRBV12-3/TRBV12-4 | TGTGCCAGCAGTTTTCGGATCCAGGGGACCCAGTACTTC | CASSFRIQGTQYF
NA | 14 | NA | TRBJ2-1 | TRBV5-4 | TGTGCCAGCAGCTTGGTTCAAGACTACAATGAGCAGTTCTTC | CASSLVQDYNEQFF
many | 15 | NA | TRBJ1-5 | TRBV28 | TGTGCCAGCAGTTTAATGGGGATGGGTGGTCAGCCCCAGCATTTT | CASSLMGMGGQPQHF
NA | 15 | NA | TRBJ2-1 | TRBV29-1 | TGCAGCGTTGAGGGCGTCACATACTCCTACAATGAGCAGTTCTTC | CSVEGVTYSYNEQFF
NA | 13 | NA | TRBJ2-2 | TRBV7-6 | TGTGCCAGCAGCCGTGAGTTGGCCGGGGAGCTGTTTTTT | CASSRELAGELFF
NA | 13 | NA | TRBJ1-2 | TRBV5-8 | TGTGCCAGCCGACGCCAAGGTCCCAGTGCTGTCGCCTTC | CASRRQGPSAVAF
NA | 14 | NA | TRBJ2-3 | TRBV30 | TGTGCCGTGTCAATAACGGGAGCGACAGATACGCAGTATTTT | CAVSITGATDTQYF
few | 15 | TRBD1 | TRBJ2-5 | TRBV15 | TGTGCCACCAGCAGGGGACAGGGGGGGGAAGAGACCCAGTACTTC | CATSRGQGGEETQYF
many | 17 | NA | TRBJ2-7 | TRBV5-1 | TGCGCCAGCAGTATGGGACAACGAGGACAGCTGCGGTACGAGCAGTACTTC | CASSMGQRGQLRYEQYF
many | 16 | TRBD2 | TRBJ2-3 | TRBV11-2 | TGTGCCAGCAGCTTAGATCCTAGCGGGAGACTTTATACGCAGTATTTT | CASSLDPSGRLYTQYF
NA | 19 | NA | TRBJ1-2 | TRBV5-4 | TGTGCCAGCAGCCCCAAGAACACAGGGTATCGACCTACTAACTATGGCTACACCTTC | CASSPKNTGYRPTNYGYTF
NA | 13 | NA | TRBJ1-2 | TRBV27 | TGTACCAGCAAATTGAGGGACGGCTATGGCTACACCTTC | CTSKLRDGYGYTF